This T cell receptor (beta chain) was recorded in a study of T cell changes during pregnancy in multiple sclerosis. This table comes from immunoSEQ multiplex PCR, and its TCRdb copy is limited to in-frame clones, with some not included. The sample includes fewer than 60,000 clones, roughly 94% of them seen just once. This TCR derives from a female donor with multiple sclerosis, enrolled in a pregnancy study. The specimen comprised CD8+ T cells from peripheral blood mononuclear cells, sampled in the first trimester of pregnancy.

In DNA, the CDR3 is TGTGCCAGCAGTTCTGGCCCGAGGGGGCTCCAAGAGACCCAGTACTTC. This sequence encodes CASSSGPRGLQETQYF. The chain carries TRBV27 and TRBJ2-5; 7 bases align to TRBD1. Per germline, CDR1 MNHEY and CDR2 SMNVEV (reference sequence). V lost 4 bases to trimming and J lost 1 base; unmatched junction nucleotides: 9. The CDR3 is 16 residues long.